This is a list of T cell receptor beta chains from one sample in a study of ipilimumab plus nivolumab after autologous stem cell transplantation. The method was immunoSEQ multiplex PCR; TCRdb's version includes in-frame clones alone and lacks a portion of them. The top ten clones hold roughly a fifth of a sample with 15,000 to 20,000 clones, 75% to 85% of them seen once. Source: PBMCs, taken in a trial of ipilimumab plus nivolumab as post-transplant consolidation. These receptors all stem from a male donor with diffuse large B-cell lymphoma. Both conserved end residues are trimmed from each CDR3.

j_gene	v_gene	CDR3aa
TRBJ2-3	TRBV19	ASSIGGPLRGDTQY
TRBJ2-5	TRBV11-2	ASSLANTQETQY
TRBJ2-3	TRBV9	ASSPREGAWGTDTQY
TRBJ1-3	TRBV6-5	ASSTGSSGNTIY
TRBJ2-1	TRBV5-1	ASSLSNEQF
TRBJ2-4	TRBV7-2	ASSPRTGENIQY
TRBJ1-2	TRBV25-1	ASSESRTGLYGYT
TRBJ2-4	TRBV2	ASSRDSGAKNIQY
TRBJ2-1	TRBV7-2	ASSRQTGPYNEQF
TRBJ2-3	TRBV27	ASRLQGLTDTQY
TRBJ2-7	TRBV6-6	ASRTGTGASYEQY
TRBJ2-2	TRBV19	ASRSSGGAPTGELF
NA	TRBV27	ATAEAGVSHEQY
TRBJ2-1	TRBV27	ASRRTTGLSYNEQF
TRBJ2-1	TRBV5-1	ASSLLAEPYNEQF
NA	TRBV25-1	ASSEGRWESYEQY
TRBJ2-7	TRBV5-6	ASSSSYEQY
TRBJ2-7	TRBV19	ASSMGGQFSYEQY
TRBJ2-1	TRBV5-1	ASGIGGREKENEQF
TRBJ2-1	TRBV7-2	ASSPPPGREQF
TRBJ1-2	TRBV20-1	SASGQAGYT
TRBJ2-7	TRBV19	ASSIAASYEQY
TRBJ2-5	TRBV7-2	ASSLGLAGMGETQY
TRBJ1-1	TRBV27	ASSLGSPPMNTEAF
TRBJ2-7	TRBV7-6	ASSLAAGVYEQY
TRBJ1-5	TRBV10-3	AISESPRTGTQPQH
TRBJ2-1	TRBV30	AWTKNDNEQF
TRBJ2-1	TRBV4-1	ASSPPRTGGNNEQF
TRBJ2-7	TRBV11-2	ASSLVVRQGYEQY
TRBJ2-2	TRBV28	ASSSYSGGAPGELF
TRBJ2-2	TRBV5-6	ASSLDEGAGELF
TRBJ1-5	TRBV11-2	ASSLGQGPNQPQH
TRBJ1-1	TRBV5-1	ASSLAGEGDTEAF
TRBJ2-2	TRBV7-8	ASSNRGPGELF
TRBJ1-2	TRBV20-1	SVGTDYGYT
TRBJ2-3	TRBV16	ASSQYQGPKDTQY
TRBJ1-1	TRBV7-9	ASSLGGVEAF
TRBJ2-1	TRBV7-2	ASSLLTAANEQF
TRBJ1-2	TRBV9	ASSGQGRQVNYGYT
TRBJ2-1	TRBV21-1	ASSKVNQTSGRSYNEQF
TRBJ1-5	TRBV4-1	ASSQSFASDQPQH
TRBJ1-1	TRBV5-1	ASSIDPGKDTEAF
TRBJ1-6	TRBV19	ASSIGNGNSPLH
TRBJ2-2	TRBV6-5	ASSLGSGELF
TRBJ2-3	TRBV6-1	ASIDNGLAGVRAQY
TRBJ2-7	TRBV5-5	ASSLVRDRGYEQY
TRBJ1-3	TRBV25-1	ASGGAGNTIY
TRBJ2-5	TRBV6-6	ATLGRVGQETQY
TRBJ2-3	TRBV7-2	ASSLTSGGTPDTQY
TRBJ1-1	TRBV25-1	ASSDYTEAF
TRBJ2-1	TRBV7-2	ASSTGATSGGRSYNEQF
TRBJ2-2	TRBV7-2	ASSFGAGELF
TRBJ1-5	TRBV19	ASSTLRDRADQPQH